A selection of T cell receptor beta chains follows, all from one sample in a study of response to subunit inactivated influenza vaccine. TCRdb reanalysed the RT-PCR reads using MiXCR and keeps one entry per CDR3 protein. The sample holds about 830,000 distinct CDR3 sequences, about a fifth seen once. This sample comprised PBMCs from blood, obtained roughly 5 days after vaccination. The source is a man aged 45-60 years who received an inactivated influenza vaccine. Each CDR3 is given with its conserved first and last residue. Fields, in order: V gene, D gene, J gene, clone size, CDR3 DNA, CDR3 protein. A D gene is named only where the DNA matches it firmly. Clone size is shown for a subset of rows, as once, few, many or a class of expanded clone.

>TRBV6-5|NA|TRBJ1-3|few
TGTGCCAGCAGTTACGGTGGCAGGGTTGGAGGAAACACCATATATTTT
CASSYGGRVGGNTIYF
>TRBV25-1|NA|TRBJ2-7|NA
TGTGCCAGCAGCCTCGCGGGAGGACAGGGGACCTACGAGCAGTACTTC
CASSLAGGQGTYEQYF
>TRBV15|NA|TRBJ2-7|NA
TGTGCCACCCGAAGGTCAGGGGTCTCCTACGAGCAGTACTTC
CATRRSGVSYEQYF
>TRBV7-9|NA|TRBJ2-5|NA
TGTGCCAGCAGCTTATTCGCGGCAGAGACCCAGTACTTC
CASSLFAAETQYF
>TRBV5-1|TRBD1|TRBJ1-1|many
TGCGCCAGCAGCACCGACAGGGCCACTGAAGCTTTCTTT
CASSTDRATEAFF
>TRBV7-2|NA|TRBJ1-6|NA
TGTGCCAGCAGCGAGGACAGAATCTCACCCCTCCACTTT
CASSEDRISPLHF
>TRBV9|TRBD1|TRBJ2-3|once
TGTGCCAGCAGCGTCAAAACCTCAGGGGGCGCGGGCACAGATACGCAGTATTTT
CASSVKTSGGAGTDTQYF
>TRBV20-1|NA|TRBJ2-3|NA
TGCAGTGCCGGGCCGGTCACAGGGAGGACAGATACGCAGTATTTT
CSAGPVTGRTDTQYF
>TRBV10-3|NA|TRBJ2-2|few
TGTGCCATCAGTGAGGGAGGCGGGACCGGGGAGCTGTTTTTT
CAISEGGGTGELFF
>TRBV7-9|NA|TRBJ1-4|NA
TGTGCCAGCAGAGAGGTGGGGGGAACTGAAAAACTGTTTTTT
CASREVGGTEKLFF
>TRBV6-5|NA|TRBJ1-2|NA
TGTGCCAGCAGTTACTCACAGGAGAGTAACTATGGCTACACCTTC
CASSYSQESNYGYTF
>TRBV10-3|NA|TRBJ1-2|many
TGTGCCATCAGCGGGGCGCTCCGAACGAGCAGCTATGGCTACACCTTC
CAISGALRTSSYGYTF
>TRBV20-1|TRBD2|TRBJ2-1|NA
TGCAGTGCTAGAGCCCTCCGGGGACGGGGGGGATACAATGAGCAGTTCTTC
CSARALRGRGGYNEQFF
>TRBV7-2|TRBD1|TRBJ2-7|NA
TGTGCCAGCAGGCGGGACAGGGAACAGTCCTACGAGCAGTACTTC
CASRRDREQSYEQYF
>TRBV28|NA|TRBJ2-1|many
TGTGCCAGCAGTTTAACCGGGACGACCTACAATGAGCAGTTCTTC
CASSLTGTTYNEQFF